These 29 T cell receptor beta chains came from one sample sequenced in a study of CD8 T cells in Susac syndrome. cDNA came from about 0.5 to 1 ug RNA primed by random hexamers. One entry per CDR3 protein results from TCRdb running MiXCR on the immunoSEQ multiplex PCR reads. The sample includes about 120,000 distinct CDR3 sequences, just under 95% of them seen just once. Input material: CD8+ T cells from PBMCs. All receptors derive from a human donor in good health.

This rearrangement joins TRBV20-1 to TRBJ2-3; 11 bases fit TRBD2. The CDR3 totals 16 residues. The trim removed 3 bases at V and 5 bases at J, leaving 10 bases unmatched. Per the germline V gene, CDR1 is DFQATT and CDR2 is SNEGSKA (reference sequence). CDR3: CSASGSGGAYGDTQYF. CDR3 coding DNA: TGCAGTGCTAGCGGTAGCGGGGGGGCCTACGGAGATACGCAGTATTTT.

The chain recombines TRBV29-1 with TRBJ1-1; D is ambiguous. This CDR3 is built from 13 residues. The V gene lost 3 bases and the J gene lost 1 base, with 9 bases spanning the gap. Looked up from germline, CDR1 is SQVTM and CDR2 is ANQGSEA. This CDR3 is CSVDLSGNTEAFF. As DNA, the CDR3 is TGCAGCGTTGATCTATCCGGGAACACTGAAGCTTTCTTT.

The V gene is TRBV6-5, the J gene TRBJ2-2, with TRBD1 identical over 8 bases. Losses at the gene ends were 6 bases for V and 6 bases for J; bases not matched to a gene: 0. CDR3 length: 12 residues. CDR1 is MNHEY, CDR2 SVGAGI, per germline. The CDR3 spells CASRTGAGELFF. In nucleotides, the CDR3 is TGTGCCAGCAGGACAGGGGCCGGGGAGCTGTTTTTT.

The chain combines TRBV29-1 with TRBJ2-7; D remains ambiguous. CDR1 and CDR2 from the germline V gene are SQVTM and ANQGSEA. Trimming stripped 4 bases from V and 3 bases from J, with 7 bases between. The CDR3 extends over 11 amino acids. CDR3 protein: CSVAESYEQYF. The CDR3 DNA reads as TGCAGCGTTGCGGAAAGCTACGAGCAGTACTTC.

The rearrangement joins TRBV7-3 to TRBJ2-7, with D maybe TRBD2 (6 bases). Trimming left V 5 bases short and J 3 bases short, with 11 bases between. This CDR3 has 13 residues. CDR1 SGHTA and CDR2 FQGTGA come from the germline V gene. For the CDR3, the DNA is TGTGCCAGCAGCGCCGGGAGAGACTACGAGCAGTACTTC. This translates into CASSAGRDYEQYF.

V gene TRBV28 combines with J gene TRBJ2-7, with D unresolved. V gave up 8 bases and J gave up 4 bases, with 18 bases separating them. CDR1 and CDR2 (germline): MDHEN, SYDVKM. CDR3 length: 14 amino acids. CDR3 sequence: CASADWAGKYEQYF. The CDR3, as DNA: TGTGCCAGCGCCGATTGGGCAGGAAAGTACGAGCAGTACTTC.

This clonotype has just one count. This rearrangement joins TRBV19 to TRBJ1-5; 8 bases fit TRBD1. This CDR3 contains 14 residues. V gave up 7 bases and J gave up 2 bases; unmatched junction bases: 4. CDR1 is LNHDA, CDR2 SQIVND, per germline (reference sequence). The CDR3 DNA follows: TGTGCCAGTACCGAGACAGGGGGCAATCAGCCCCAGCATTTT. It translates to CASTETGGNQPQHF. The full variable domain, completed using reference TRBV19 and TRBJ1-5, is DGGITQSPKYLFRKEGQNVTLSCEQNLNHDAMYWYRQDPGQGLRLIYYSQIVNDFQKGDIAEGYSVSREKKESFPLTVTSAQKNPTAFYLCASTETGGNQPQHFGDGTRLSIL.

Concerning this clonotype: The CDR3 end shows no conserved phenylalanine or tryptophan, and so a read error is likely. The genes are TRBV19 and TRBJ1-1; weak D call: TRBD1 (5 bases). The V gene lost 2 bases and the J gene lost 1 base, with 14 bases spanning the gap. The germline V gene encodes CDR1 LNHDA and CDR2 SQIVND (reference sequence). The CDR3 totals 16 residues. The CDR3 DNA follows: TGTGCCAGTAGTATACAGAGGGGAAAGGGGAACACTGAAGCTTTCCTT. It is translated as CASSIQRGKGNTEAFL.

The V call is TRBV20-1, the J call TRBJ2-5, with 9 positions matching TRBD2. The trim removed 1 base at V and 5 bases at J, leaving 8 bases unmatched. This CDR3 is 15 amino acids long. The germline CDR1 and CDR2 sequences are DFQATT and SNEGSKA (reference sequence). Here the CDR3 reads CSARARREGLETQYF. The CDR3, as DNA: TGCAGTGCTAGAGCACGGCGGGAGGGTCTGGAGACCCAGTACTTC.

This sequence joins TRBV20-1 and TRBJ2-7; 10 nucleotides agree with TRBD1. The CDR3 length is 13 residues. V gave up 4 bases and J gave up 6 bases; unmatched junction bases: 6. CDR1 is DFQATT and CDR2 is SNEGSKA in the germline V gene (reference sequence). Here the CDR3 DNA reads TGCAGTGCTACTTCGGGACAGGGGACCGAGCAGTACTTC. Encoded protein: CSATSGQGTEQYF.

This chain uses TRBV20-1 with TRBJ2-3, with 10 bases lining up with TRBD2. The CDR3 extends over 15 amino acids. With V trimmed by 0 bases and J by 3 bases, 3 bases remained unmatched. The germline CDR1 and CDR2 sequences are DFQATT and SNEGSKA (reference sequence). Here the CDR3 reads CSARDGAGGTDTQYF. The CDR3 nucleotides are TGCAGTGCTAGAGATGGAGCGGGGGGGACAGATACGCAGTATTTT.

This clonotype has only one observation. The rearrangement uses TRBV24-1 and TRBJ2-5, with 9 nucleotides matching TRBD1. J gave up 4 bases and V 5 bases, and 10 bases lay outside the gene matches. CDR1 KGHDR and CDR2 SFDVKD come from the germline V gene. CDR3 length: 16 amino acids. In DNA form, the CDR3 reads TGTGCCACCAGTGCTTCGGGACAGGGAGCGGGAGAGACCCAGTACTTC. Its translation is CATSASGQGAGETQYF.

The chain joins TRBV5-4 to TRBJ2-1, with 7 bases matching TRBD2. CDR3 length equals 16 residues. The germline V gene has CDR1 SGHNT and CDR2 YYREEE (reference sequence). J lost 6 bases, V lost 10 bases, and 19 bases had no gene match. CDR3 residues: CASSSWAGVVGNEQFF. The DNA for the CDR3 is TGTGCCTCCAGCTCCTGGGCGGGAGTAGTAGGCAATGAGCAGTTCTTC.

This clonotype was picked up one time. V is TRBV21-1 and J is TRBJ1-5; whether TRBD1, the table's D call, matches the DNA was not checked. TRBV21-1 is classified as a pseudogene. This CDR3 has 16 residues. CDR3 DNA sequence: TGTGCCAGCAGCCAGCGACAGGGGTTTGGCAATCAGCCCCAGCATTTT. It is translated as CASSQRQGFGNQPQHF.

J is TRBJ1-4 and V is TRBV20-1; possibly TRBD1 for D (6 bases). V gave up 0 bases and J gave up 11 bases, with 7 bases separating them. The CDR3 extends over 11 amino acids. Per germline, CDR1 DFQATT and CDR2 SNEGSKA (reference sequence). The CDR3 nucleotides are TGCAGTGCTAGAGATCAGGGGAAACTGTTTTTT. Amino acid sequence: CSARDQGKLFF.

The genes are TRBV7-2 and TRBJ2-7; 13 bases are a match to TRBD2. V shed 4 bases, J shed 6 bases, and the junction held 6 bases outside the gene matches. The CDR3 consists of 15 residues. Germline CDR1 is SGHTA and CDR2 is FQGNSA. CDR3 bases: TGTGCCAGCAGCTCTACTAGCGGGGGGGCCCTCGAGCAGTACTTC. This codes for CASSSTSGGALEQYF.

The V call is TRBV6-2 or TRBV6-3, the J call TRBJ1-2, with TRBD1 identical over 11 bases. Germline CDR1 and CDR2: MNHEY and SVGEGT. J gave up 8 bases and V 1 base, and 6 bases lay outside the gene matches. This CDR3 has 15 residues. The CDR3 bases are TGTGCCAGCAGTTACTACGGACAGGGGGCGCGCGGCTACACCTTC. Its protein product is CASSYYGQGARGYTF.

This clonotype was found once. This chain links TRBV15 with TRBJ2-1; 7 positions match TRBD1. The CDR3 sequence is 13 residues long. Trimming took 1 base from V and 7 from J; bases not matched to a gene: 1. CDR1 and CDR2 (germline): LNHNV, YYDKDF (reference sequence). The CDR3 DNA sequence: TGTGCCACCAGCAGAGCACAGGGGAATGAGCAGTTCTTC. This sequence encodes CATSRAQGNEQFF.

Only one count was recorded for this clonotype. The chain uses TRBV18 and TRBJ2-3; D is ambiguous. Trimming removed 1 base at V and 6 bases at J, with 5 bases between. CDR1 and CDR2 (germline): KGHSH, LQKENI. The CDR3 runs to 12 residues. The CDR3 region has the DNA TGTGCCAGCTCACCACAGTCCGATACGCAGTATTTT. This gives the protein CASSPQSDTQYF. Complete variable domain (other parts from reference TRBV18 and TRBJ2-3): NAGVMQNPRHLVRRRGQEARLRCSPMKGHSHVYWYRQLPEEGLKFMVYLQKENIIDESGMPKERFSAEFPKEGPSILRIQQVVRGDSAAYFCASSPQSDTQYFGPGTRLTVL.

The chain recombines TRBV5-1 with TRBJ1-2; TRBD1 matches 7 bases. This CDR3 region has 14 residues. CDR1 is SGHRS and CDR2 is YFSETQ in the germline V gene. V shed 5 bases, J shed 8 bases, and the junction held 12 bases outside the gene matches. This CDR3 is CASRSRLRGLGYTF. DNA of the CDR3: TGCGCCAGCAGATCGCGACTCAGGGGGTTGGGCTACACCTTC. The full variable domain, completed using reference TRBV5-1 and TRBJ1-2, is KAGVTQTPRYLIKTRGQQVTLSCSPISGHRSVSWYQQTPGQGLQFLFEYFSETQRNKGNFPGRFSGRQFSNSRSEMNVSTLELGDSALYLCASRSRLRGLGYTFGSGTRLTVV.

This CDR3 is CASSQSPGTSGGAPDTQYF. The CDR3 DNA sequence: TGTGCCAGCAGCCAATCCCCGGGGACTAGCGGGGGGGCACCAGATACGCAGTATTTT. The chain carries TRBV3-1 and TRBJ2-3; TRBD2 matches at 16 bases. CDR3 length: 19 amino acids. Trimming took 2 bases from V and 4 from J; bases not matched to a gene: 9. CDR1 and CDR2 from the germline V gene are LGHDT and YNNKEL (reference sequence).

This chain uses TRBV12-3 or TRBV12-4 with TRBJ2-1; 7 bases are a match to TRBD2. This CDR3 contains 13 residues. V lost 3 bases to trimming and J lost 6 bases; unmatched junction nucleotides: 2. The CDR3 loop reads CASSFASGNEQFF. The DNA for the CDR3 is TGTGCCAGCAGTTTCGCTAGCGGCAATGAGCAGTTCTTC.

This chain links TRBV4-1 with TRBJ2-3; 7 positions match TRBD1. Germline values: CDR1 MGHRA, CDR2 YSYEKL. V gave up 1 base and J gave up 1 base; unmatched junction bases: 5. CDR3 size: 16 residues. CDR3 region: CASSQAGTERTDTQYF. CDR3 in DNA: TGCGCCAGCAGCCAAGCCGGGACAGAACGCACAGATACGCAGTATTTT.

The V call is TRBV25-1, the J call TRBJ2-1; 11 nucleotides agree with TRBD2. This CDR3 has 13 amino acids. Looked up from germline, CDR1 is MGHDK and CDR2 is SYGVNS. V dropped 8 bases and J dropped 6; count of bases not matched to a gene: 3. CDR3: CASPGLAANEQFF. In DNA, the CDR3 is TGTGCCAGCCCGGGACTAGCGGCCAATGAGCAGTTCTTC.

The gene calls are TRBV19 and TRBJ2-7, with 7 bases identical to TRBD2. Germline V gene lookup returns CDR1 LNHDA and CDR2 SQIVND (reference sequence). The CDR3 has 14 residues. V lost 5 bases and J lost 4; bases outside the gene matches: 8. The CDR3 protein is CASSWGDYGYEQYF. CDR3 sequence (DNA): TGTGCCAGTAGTTGGGGGGACTACGGATACGAGCAGTACTTC.

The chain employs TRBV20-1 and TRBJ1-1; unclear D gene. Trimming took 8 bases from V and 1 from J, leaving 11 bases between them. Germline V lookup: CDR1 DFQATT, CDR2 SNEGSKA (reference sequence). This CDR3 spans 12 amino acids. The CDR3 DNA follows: TGCAGTCCGGAAGGGCCGAACACTGAAGCTTTCTTT. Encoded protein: CSPEGPNTEAFF.

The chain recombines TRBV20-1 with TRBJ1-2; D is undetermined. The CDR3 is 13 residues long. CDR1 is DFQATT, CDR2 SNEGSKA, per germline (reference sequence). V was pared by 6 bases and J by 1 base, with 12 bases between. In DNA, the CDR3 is TGCAGTGCGCGCCTGGGGATTAACTATGGCTACACCTTC. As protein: CSARLGINYGYTF.

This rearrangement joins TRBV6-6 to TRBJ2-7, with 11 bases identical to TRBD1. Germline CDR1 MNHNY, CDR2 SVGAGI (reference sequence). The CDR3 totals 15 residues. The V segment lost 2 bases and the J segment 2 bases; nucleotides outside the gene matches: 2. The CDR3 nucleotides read TGTGCCAGCAGTTACGGGACAGGGGGGGCCTACGAGCAGTACTTC. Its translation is CASSYGTGGAYEQYF.

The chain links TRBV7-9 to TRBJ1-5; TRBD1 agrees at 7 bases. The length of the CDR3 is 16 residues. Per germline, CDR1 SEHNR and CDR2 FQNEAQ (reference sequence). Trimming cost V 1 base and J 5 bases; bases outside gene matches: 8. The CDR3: CASSLGPTGVHQPQHF. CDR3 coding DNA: TGTGCCAGCAGCTTAGGTCCCACAGGGGTCCATCAGCCCCAGCATTTT. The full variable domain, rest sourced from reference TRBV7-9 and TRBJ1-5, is DTGVSQNPRHKITKRGQNVTFRCDPISEHNRLYWYRQTLGQGPEFLTYFQNEAQLEKSRLLSDRFSAERPKGSFSTLEIQRTEQGDSAMYLCASSLGPTGVHQPQHFGDGTRLSIL.